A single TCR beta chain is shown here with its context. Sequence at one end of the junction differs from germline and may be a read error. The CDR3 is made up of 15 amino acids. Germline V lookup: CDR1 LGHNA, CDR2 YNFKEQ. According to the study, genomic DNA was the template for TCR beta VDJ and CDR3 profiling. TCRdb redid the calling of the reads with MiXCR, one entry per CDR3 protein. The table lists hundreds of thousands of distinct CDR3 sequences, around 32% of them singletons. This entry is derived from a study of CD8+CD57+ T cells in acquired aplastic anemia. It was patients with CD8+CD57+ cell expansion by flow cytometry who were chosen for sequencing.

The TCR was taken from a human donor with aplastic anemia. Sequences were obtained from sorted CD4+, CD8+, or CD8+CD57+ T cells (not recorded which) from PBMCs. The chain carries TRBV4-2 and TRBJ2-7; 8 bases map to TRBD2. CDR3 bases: TGTGTCAGCAGCCAACGGCGGGGGGACTCCTACGAGCAGTACTTC. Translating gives CVSSQRRGDSYEQYF.